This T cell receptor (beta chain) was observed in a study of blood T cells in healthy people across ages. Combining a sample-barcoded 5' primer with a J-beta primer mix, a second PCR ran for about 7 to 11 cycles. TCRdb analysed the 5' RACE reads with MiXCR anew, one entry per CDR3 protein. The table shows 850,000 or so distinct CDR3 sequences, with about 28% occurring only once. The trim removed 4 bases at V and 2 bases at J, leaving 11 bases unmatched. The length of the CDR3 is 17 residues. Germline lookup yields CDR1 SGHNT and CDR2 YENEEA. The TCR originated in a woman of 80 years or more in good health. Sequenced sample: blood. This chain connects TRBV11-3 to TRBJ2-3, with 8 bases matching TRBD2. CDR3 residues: CASSSPDGGGFTDTQYF. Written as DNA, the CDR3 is TGTGCCAGCAGCTCCCCCGACGGGGGGGGATTCACAGATACGCAGTATTTT.